The 32 T cell receptor beta chains below were found in one sample sequenced in a study of T-cell memory formation after mild COVID-19. TCRdb redid the calling of the 5' RACE reads with MiXCR, one entry per CDR3 protein. The profile shows fewer than 700,000 distinct CDR3 sequences, approximately 19% of them singletons. The sample taken for sequencing was PBMCs or a T cell subset sorted from them (not recorded which). All receptors derive from an adult woman who had mild COVID-19 (a few samples of this study predate the infection). Cell type and time point are not known.

This clonotype appeared a few times. The chain has TRBV2 and TRBJ2-3; 10 bases are shared with TRBD1. CDR3 length equals 13 residues. The V segment lost 8 bases and the J segment 6 bases; nucleotides outside the gene matches: 5. Per germline, CDR1 SNHLY and CDR2 FYNNEI. The CDR3 reads CASGDRGGDTQYF. CDR3 nucleotides: TGTGCCAGCGGGGACAGGGGCGGGGATACGCAGTATTTT.

This chain uses TRBV6-4 with TRBJ2-1; D is possibly TRBD2 (6 bases). The CDR3 is 16 residues long. CDR1 is MRHNA and CDR2 is SNTAGT in the germline V gene. The V gene lost 2 bases and the J gene lost 4 bases, with 15 bases spanning the gap. The CDR3 loop is CASSDATSGLYNEQFF. As DNA, the CDR3 is TGTGCCAGCAGTGACGCGACGAGCGGGTTATACAATGAGCAGTTCTTC.

J is TRBJ1-2 and V is TRBV19; 10 bases align to TRBD1. CDR1 is LNHDA and CDR2 is SQIVND in the germline V gene (reference sequence). This CDR3 is built from 16 residues. After removal of 8 bases from V and 5 bases from J, the junction contained 14 bases not matched to a gene. The CDR3 reads CASDTGTGDHLYGYTF. In DNA, the CDR3 is TGTGCCAGTGACACCGGGACAGGGGACCACCTTTATGGCTACACCTTC.

This clonotype turned up a few times. The chain has TRBV6-5 and TRBJ2-3; D is unresolved. Trimming stripped 6 bases from V and 4 bases from J, with 8 bases between. Germline V CDR1 and CDR2: MNHEY, SVGAGI. CDR3 length equals 12 residues. Here the CDR3 reads CASSNDADTQYF. Written as DNA, the CDR3 is TGTGCCAGCAGCAACGACGCAGATACGCAGTATTTT.

This clonotype was seen a handful of times. The chain carries TRBV4-2 and TRBJ2-7; D not certain. Germline V lookup: CDR1 LGHNA, CDR2 YNFKEQ. Trimming stripped 3 bases from V and 2 bases from J, with 17 bases between. CDR3 length: 16 amino acids. The CDR3 reads CASSQVSDTDPYEQYF. The CDR3 DNA sequence: TGTGCCAGCAGCCAGGTGTCAGACACAGACCCCTACGAGCAGTACTTC.

This chain uses TRBV7-2 with TRBJ2-7; no reliable D call. The CDR3 contains 14 residues. V lost 6 bases and J lost 3, with 15 bases in between. Per the germline V gene, CDR1 is SGHTA and CDR2 is FQGNSA. For the CDR3, the DNA is TGTGCCAGCAGGCCAGCAACGGTAGGCTACGAGCAGTACTTC. Translated: CASRPATVGYEQYF.

The rearrangement links TRBV12-3 or TRBV12-4 to TRBJ2-7, with D perhaps matching TRBD1 (6 bases). The CDR3 loop spans 13 amino acids. V was trimmed by 3 bases and J by 2 bases, leaving 8 bases between them. The CDR3 DNA is TGTGCCAGCAGTTTCCACAGGGCCTACGAGCAGTACTTC. Residues: CASSFHRAYEQYF.

The rearrangement links TRBV27 to TRBJ2-7, with D perhaps TRBD1 or TRBD2 (5 bases each). This CDR3 has 14 residues. CDR1 is MNHEY, CDR2 SMNVEV, per germline (reference sequence). V lost 6 bases and J 5 bases, leaving 17 bases between the germline ends. CDR3 residues: CASSLRRDGHEQYF. CDR3 in DNA: TGTGCCAGCAGCCTACGCCGGGACGGCCACGAGCAGTACTTC.

This chain connects TRBV7-9 to TRBJ2-2, with D unresolved. CDR3 length equals 14 residues. Germline-derived CDR1 and CDR2 are SEHNR and FQNEAQ (reference sequence). V dropped 1 base and J dropped 4 bases, with 7 bases sitting between them. The CDR3 protein is CASSLGGVTGELFF. The CDR3 DNA sequence: TGTGCCAGCAGCTTAGGGGGTGTCACCGGGGAGCTGTTTTTT. Looking up the rest from reference TRBV7-9 and TRBJ2-2 gives the full variable domain: DTGVSQNPRHKITKRGQNVTFRCDPISEHNRLYWYRQTLGQGPEFLTYFQNEAQLEKSRLLSDRFSAERPKGSFSTLEIQRTEQGDSAMYLCASSLGGVTGELFFGEGSRLTVL.

This clonotype was seen a handful of times. The V call is TRBV6-6, the J call TRBJ2-1, with D possibly matching TRBD2 (6 bases). Trimming cost V 7 bases and J 7 bases, with 14 bases left between them. There are 13 residues in the CDR3. Germline V gene lookup returns CDR1 MNHNY and CDR2 SVGAGI (reference sequence). The CDR3 bases are TGTGCCAGCACCCTGGGGGGTAGGAATGAGCAGTTCTTC. This encodes CASTLGGRNEQFF.

V is TRBV29-1 and J is TRBJ2-7; TRBD1 matches at 9 bases. Germline values: CDR1 SQVTM, CDR2 ANQGSEA. The CDR3 runs 13 residues. Losses at the gene ends were 4 bases for V and 6 bases for J; bases not matched to a gene: 7. For the CDR3, the DNA is TGCAGCGTTGTGGGGACAGGGACTGGCGAGCAGTACTTC. Translation: CSVVGTGTGEQYF.

This sequence joins TRBV10-3 and TRBJ1-1; no definite D call. V lost 8 bases and J lost 6, with 7 bases in between. The germline CDR1 and CDR2 sequences are ENHRY and SYGVKD. The CDR3 sequence is 10 residues long. Here the CDR3 reads CAIERAEAFF. In nucleotides, the CDR3 is TGTGCCATCGAAAGGGCTGAAGCTTTCTTT.

The V call is TRBV12-5, the J call TRBJ2-2; no clear D gene. V was shortened by 1 base and J by 4 bases, with 7 bases between the two germline ends. Germline CDR1 LGHNT, CDR2 FRNRAP. CDR3 length equals 14 residues. CDR3 sequence (DNA): TGTGCTAGTGGTTTGGACCCTCCCACCGGGGAGCTGTTTTTT. Protein product: CASGLDPPTGELFF.

This chain links TRBV6-5 with TRBJ2-6; 7 positions match TRBD1. Trimming cost V 6 bases and J 7 bases; bases outside gene matches: 9. This CDR3 spans 15 amino acids. Looked up from germline, CDR1 is MNHEY and CDR2 is SVGAGI. CDR3 DNA sequence: TGTGCCAGCAGACGACAGGGTGGAAGAGCCAACGTCCTGACTTTC. The encoded protein is CASRRQGGRANVLTF.

This chain links TRBV5-6 with TRBJ2-5, with D maybe TRBD2 (7 bases). V was shortened by 2 bases and J by 7 bases, with 12 bases between the two germline ends. CDR3 length: 13 amino acids. CDR1 is SGHDT and CDR2 is YYEEEE in the germline V gene. The CDR3 protein is CASSFVGGGTQYF. The CDR3 region has the DNA TGTGCCAGCAGCTTCGTAGGGGGGGGGACCCAGTACTTC.

The chain has TRBV9 and TRBJ2-1; TRBD2 is a possible D gene (7 bases). This CDR3 is built from 16 residues. CDR1 and CDR2 from the germline V gene are SGDLS and YYNGEE. V lost 4 bases to trimming and J lost 7 bases, with 21 bases between them. CDR3 region: CASSTIAGGGENEQFF. CDR3 coding DNA: TGTGCCAGCAGCACAATAGCTGGCGGGGGCGAAAATGAGCAGTTCTTC.

This clonotype was seen a handful of times. This chain joins TRBV3-1 and TRBJ2-3, with D tentatively TRBD1 (5 bases). The CDR3 is 15 residues long. Looked up from germline, CDR1 is LGHDT and CDR2 is YNNKEL (reference sequence). The V gene lost 7 bases and the J gene lost 0 bases, with 14 bases spanning the gap. In DNA, the CDR3 is TGTGCCAGCACCCCCGGACATACTAGCACAGATACGCAGTATTTT. Amino acid sequence: CASTPGHTSTDTQYF.

The chain carries TRBV20-1 and TRBJ2-3; D is perhaps TRBD2 (6 bases). From germline, CDR1 is DFQATT and CDR2 SNEGSKA (reference sequence). V was cut by 6 bases and J by 0 bases, with 16 bases left in between. The CDR3 runs 15 residues. CDR3 sequence: CSAPPAGISTDTQYF. CDR3 DNA: TGCAGTGCCCCCCCAGCGGGTATTAGCACAGATACGCAGTATTTT.

The DNA for the CDR3 is TGTGCCAGCAGCGAGGGACTAGGGACTGAGCAGTTCTTC. As protein: CASSEGLGTEQFF. This chain uses TRBV9 with TRBJ2-1, with 8 bases that match TRBD2. Germline values: CDR1 SGDLS, CDR2 YYNGEE. The CDR3 extends over 13 amino acids. Trimming at V came to 3 bases and at J to 9 bases, leaving 5 bases not matched to a gene.

This clonotype was recorded a few times. V and J are TRBV30 and TRBJ2-1; D gene uncertain. The CDR3 runs 11 residues. Trimming pared 4 bases from V and 7 bases from J, leaving 8 bases between. Germline V gene sequence: CDR1 GTSNPN, CDR2 SVGIG (reference sequence). The CDR3 DNA reads as TGTGCCTGGATTCGTTTTAATGAGCAGTTCTTC. This sequence encodes CAWIRFNEQFF.

The chain recombines TRBV11-2 with TRBJ2-1; unclear D gene. Germline loops: CDR1 SGHAT, CDR2 FQNNGV. With 5 bases removed from V and 1 base from J, the gap between germline ends came to 9 bases. The CDR3 consists of 14 residues. Written as DNA, the CDR3 is TGTGCCAGCAGCCCTCAAGTGTCCTACAATGAGCAGTTCTTC. Encoded protein: CASSPQVSYNEQFF.

The J gene is TRBJ2-5, the V gene TRBV7-9; D is possibly TRBD2 (5 bases). With 6 bases removed from V and 5 bases from J, the gap between germline ends came to 13 bases. Germline CDR1 SEHNR, CDR2 FQNEAQ (reference sequence). This CDR3 comprises 13 residues. The DNA of the CDR3 is TGTGCCAGCAGTTACCCCGGGGTTGAGACCCAGTACTTC. It specifies CASSYPGVETQYF.

This sequence joins TRBV5-1 and TRBJ2-5, with 8 bases identical to TRBD1. The V gene's germline CDR1 is SGHRS and CDR2 YFSETQ. This CDR3 spans 15 amino acids. The J segment lost 5 bases and the V segment lost 0 bases, leaving 6 bases of the junction unmatched. CDR3 in amino acids: CASSLGTGIVETQYF. For the CDR3, the DNA is TGCGCCAGCAGCTTGGGGACAGGGATAGTGGAGACCCAGTACTTC.

This clonotype was observed a few times. The CDR3 is CASSLSGTGGFYEQYF. In DNA form, the CDR3 reads TGTGCCAGCAGCTTGAGTGGGACAGGGGGCTTCTACGAGCAGTACTTC. This chain uses TRBV5-4 with TRBJ2-7, with 12 nucleotides matching TRBD1. CDR1 SGHNT and CDR2 YYREEE come from the germline V gene (reference sequence). The V gene end was trimmed by 1 base and the J gene end by 3 bases; junction bases not matched to a gene: 5. CDR3 length: 16 amino acids.

V gene TRBV11-1 combines with J gene TRBJ2-2; either TRBD1 or TRBD2 may supply D (5 bases each). This CDR3 comprises 12 residues. The V end lost 4 bases, the J end lost 6 bases, and 6 bases lay between the germline ends. Germline V gene sequence: CDR1 SGHAT, CDR2 FQDESV (reference sequence). In nucleotides, the CDR3 is TGTGCCAGCAGCTGGGGACCCGGGGAGCTGTTTTTT. Protein: CASSWGPGELFF.

This clonotype came up a few times. V and J are TRBV12-3 or TRBV12-4 and TRBJ2-7; 7 bases align to TRBD2. The J segment lost 3 bases and the V segment lost 5 bases, leaving 7 bases of the junction unmatched. CDR3 length equals 14 residues. The DNA for the CDR3 is TGTGCCAGCAGTCTTGGGGGGGTAGGCTACGAGCAGTACTTC. It yields the protein CASSLGGVGYEQYF.

This clonotype has just a few counts. The rearrangement joins TRBV7-3 to TRBJ2-4; the D gene is possibly TRBD2 (5 bases). CDR1 SGHTA and CDR2 FQGTGA come from the germline V gene. V lost 1 base and J lost 5, with 9 bases in between. The CDR3 is 14 residues long. CDR3 residues: CASSLSTSENIQYF. The CDR3 DNA follows: TGTGCCAGCAGCTTAAGCACTAGTGAAAACATTCAGTACTTC.

The rearrangement links TRBV12-3 or TRBV12-4 to TRBJ2-4, with no clear D. Trimming removed 6 bases at V and 0 bases at J, with 9 bases between. The CDR3 sequence is 14 residues long. The CDR3 region has the DNA TGTGCCAGCAGCACCAAGTTAGCCAAAAACATTCAGTACTTC. Translation gives CASSTKLAKNIQYF.

There are a few counts of this clonotype. The rearrangement joins TRBV4-3 to TRBJ1-1; D remains unclear. Germline V CDR1 and CDR2: LGHNA, YSLEER. The CDR3 extends over 11 amino acids. V lost 3 bases to trimming and J lost 7 bases, with 6 bases between them. CDR3 region: CASSHGGEAFF. The CDR3 coding sequence is TGCGCCAGCAGCCACGGAGGTGAAGCTTTCTTT.

This chain joins TRBV24-1 and TRBJ2-6; D remains ambiguous. Germline V gives CDR1 KGHDR, CDR2 SFDVKD. The CDR3 is made up of 15 amino acids. V gave up 3 bases and J gave up 0 bases, with 5 bases separating them. The CDR3 loop is CATSDPHSGANVLTF. The DNA of the CDR3 is TGTGCCACCAGTGATCCCCACTCTGGGGCCAACGTCCTGACTTTC.

This clonotype came up a few times. This sequence joins TRBV30 and TRBJ1-6; D not certain. The CDR3 extends over 17 amino acids. V was clipped by 0 bases and J by 0 bases, with 12 bases between them. CDR1 is GTSNPN and CDR2 is SVGIG in the germline V gene (reference sequence). The CDR3 loop reads CAWSVQRTSSYNSPLHF. The DNA for the CDR3 is TGTGCCTGGAGTGTACAGAGAACAAGCTCCTATAATTCACCCCTCCACTTT. The full variable domain, its missing parts supplied by reference TRBV30 and TRBJ1-6, is SQTIHQWPATLVQPVGSPLSLECTVEGTSNPNLYWYRQAAGRGLQLLFYSVGIGQISSEVPQNLSASRPQDRQFILSSKKLLLSDSGFYLCAWSVQRTSSYNSPLHFGNGTRLTVT.

In its sample, this clonotype was seen many times. The chain joins TRBV12-3 or TRBV12-4 to TRBJ2-1; TRBD2 matches at 10 bases. There are 14 residues in the CDR3. V dropped 10 bases and J dropped 5; count of bases not matched to a gene: 8. CDR3 nucleotides: TGTGCCACAACAACTAGCGGGATCAACAATGAGCAGTTCTTC. It yields the protein CATTTSGINNEQFF.